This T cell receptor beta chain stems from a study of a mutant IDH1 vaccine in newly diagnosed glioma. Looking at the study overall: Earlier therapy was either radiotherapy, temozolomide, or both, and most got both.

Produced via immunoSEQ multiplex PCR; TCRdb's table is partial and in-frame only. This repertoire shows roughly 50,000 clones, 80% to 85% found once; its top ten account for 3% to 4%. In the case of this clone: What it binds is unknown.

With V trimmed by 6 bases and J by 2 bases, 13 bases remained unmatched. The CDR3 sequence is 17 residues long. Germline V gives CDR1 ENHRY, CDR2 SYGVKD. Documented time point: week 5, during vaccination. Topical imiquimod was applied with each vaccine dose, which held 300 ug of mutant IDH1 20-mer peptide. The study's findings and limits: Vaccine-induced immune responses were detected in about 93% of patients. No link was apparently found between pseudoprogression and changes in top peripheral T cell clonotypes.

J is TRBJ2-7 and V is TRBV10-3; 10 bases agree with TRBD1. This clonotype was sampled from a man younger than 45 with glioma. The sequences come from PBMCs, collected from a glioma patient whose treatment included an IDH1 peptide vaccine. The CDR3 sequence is CAIRKETGTGDPYEQYF. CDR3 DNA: TGTGCCATCAGGAAAGAGACCGGGACAGGGGATCCCTACGAGCAGTACTTC.